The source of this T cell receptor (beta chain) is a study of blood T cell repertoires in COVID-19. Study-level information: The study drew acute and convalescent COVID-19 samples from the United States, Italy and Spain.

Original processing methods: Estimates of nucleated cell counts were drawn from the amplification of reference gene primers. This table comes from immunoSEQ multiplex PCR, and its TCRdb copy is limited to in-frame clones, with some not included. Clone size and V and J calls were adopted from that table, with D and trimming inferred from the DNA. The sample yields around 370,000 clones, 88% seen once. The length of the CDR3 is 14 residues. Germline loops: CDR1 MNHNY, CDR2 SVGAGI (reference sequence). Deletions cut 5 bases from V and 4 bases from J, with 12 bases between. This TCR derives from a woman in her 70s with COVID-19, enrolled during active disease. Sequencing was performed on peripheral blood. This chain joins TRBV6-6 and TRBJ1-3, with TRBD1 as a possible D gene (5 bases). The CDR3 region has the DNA TGTGCCAGCAGTACCGGTGGGGCCGGAAACACCATATATTTT. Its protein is CASSTGGAGNTIYF.